The rows below give T cell receptor beta chains drawn from one sample of a study of blood T cell repertoires in COVID-19. Using immunoSEQ multiplex PCR, the repertoire was profiled, and TCRdb retains in-frame clones only, with some absent. The sample gives roughly 330,000 clones, approximately 88% of which show up once; approximately 6.5% is in the top ten. The sequencing sample was made of peripheral blood. The receptors originated from a man younger than 30 who had recovered from COVID-19. CDR3s include the opening cysteine and the closing phenylalanine or tryptophan. D genes are given only for firm matches. Size tells how often a clone was seen (once, few, many) or the class of an expanded clone, and some rows leave it out.

CDR3nt: TGTGCCAGCAGCACCCGGACAGGAAGCTCCTACGAGCAGTACTTC
CDR3aa: CASSTRTGSSYEQYF
j_gene: TRBJ2-7
d_gene: TRBD1
abundance: once
v_gene: TRBV5-5

CDR3nt: TGTGCCAGCAGCCAAGGCAGCCAAGAGACCCAGTACTTC
CDR3aa: CASSQGSQETQYF
j_gene: TRBJ2-5
d_gene: -
abundance: -
v_gene: TRBV3-1/TRBV3-2

CDR3nt: TGCGCCAGCAGCCAAGATCGCTTACGCGGGGGTAATGAGCAGTTCTTC
CDR3aa: CASSQDRLRGGNEQFF
j_gene: TRBJ2-1
d_gene: TRBD2
abundance: -
v_gene: TRBV4-3

CDR3nt: TGTGCCATCAGCTTAGCGGGGTCTTCCTACAATGAGCAGTTCTTC
CDR3aa: CAISLAGSSYNEQFF
j_gene: TRBJ2-1
d_gene: TRBD2
abundance: -
v_gene: TRBV10-3

CDR3nt: TGTGCCAGCAGTGCACAGGACACCGGGGAGCTGTTTTTT
CDR3aa: CASSAQDTGELFF
j_gene: TRBJ2-2
d_gene: -
abundance: -
v_gene: TRBV25-1

CDR3nt: TGTGCCACCAGTGCCGGACAGGTCTCACTAACTAGCACAGATACGCAGTATTTT
CDR3aa: CATSAGQVSLTSTDTQYF
j_gene: TRBJ2-3
d_gene: TRBD1
abundance: -
v_gene: TRBV24-1

CDR3nt: TGTGCCACCGAGGACAGGCAAGAGACCCAGTACTTC
CDR3aa: CATEDRQETQYF
j_gene: TRBJ2-5
d_gene: TRBD1
abundance: -
v_gene: TRBV2

CDR3nt: TGTGCCAGCAGTGAGGGGGGGATGAACACTGAAGCTTTCTTT
CDR3aa: CASSEGGMNTEAFF
j_gene: TRBJ1-1
d_gene: -
abundance: -
v_gene: TRBV6-1

CDR3nt: TGTGCCACCGGTGGACAGTACACCGGGGAGCTGTTTTTT
CDR3aa: CATGGQYTGELFF
j_gene: TRBJ2-2
d_gene: -
abundance: -
v_gene: TRBV7-9

CDR3nt: TGTGCCAGCAGCCCGGGGGTCACGAGCTCCTACGAGCAGTACTTC
CDR3aa: CASSPGVTSSYEQYF
j_gene: TRBJ2-7
d_gene: -
abundance: -
v_gene: TRBV11-2

CDR3nt: TGTGCCAGTAGTATGCAGGATAGCTCCTATAATTCACCCCTCCACTTT
CDR3aa: CASSMQDSSYNSPLHF
j_gene: TRBJ1-6
d_gene: -
abundance: -
v_gene: TRBV19

CDR3nt: TGTGCCAGCAGCCGGCAAGCGGGACTGGACGAGCAGTACTTC
CDR3aa: CASSRQAGLDEQYF
j_gene: TRBJ2-7
d_gene: TRBD2
abundance: -
v_gene: TRBV11-1

CDR3nt: TGTGCCAGCAGTCGGGACAGCGATACGCAGTATTTT
CDR3aa: CASSRDSDTQYF
j_gene: TRBJ2-3
d_gene: TRBD1
abundance: -
v_gene: TRBV2

CDR3nt: TGTGCCAGCAGTCTACAGGGGCGTACTGAAGCTTTCTTT
CDR3aa: CASSLQGRTEAFF
j_gene: TRBJ1-1
d_gene: TRBD1
abundance: once
v_gene: TRBV12-3/TRBV12-4

CDR3nt: TGTGCCAGCAGCTTAGTGGCTAGCGGGGCGAACCACTTCACCGGGGAGCTGTTTTTT
CDR3aa: CASSLVASGANHFTGELFF
j_gene: TRBJ2-2
d_gene: TRBD2
abundance: -
v_gene: TRBV13

CDR3nt: TGTGCCACCAGTCGGTATTCCTCTCTTGATACTGAAGCTTTCTTT
CDR3aa: CATSRYSSLDTEAFF
j_gene: TRBJ1-1
d_gene: -
abundance: -
v_gene: TRBV24-1

CDR3nt: TGCGCCAGCAGTCAAATACCCCTACAGCCTAACTATGGCTACACCTTC
CDR3aa: CASSQIPLQPNYGYTF
j_gene: TRBJ1-2
d_gene: -
abundance: -
v_gene: TRBV10-2

CDR3nt: TGTGCCAGCAGCAACCCACAGGGCTACGAGCAGTACTTC
CDR3aa: CASSNPQGYEQYF
j_gene: TRBJ2-7
d_gene: -
abundance: -
v_gene: TRBV11-1

CDR3nt: TGCGCCAGCAGCCAAGATCACCCGACTAGCTTCTACGAGCAGTACTTC
CDR3aa: CASSQDHPTSFYEQYF
j_gene: TRBJ2-7
d_gene: TRBD2
abundance: -
v_gene: TRBV4-3

CDR3nt: TGTGCCAGCAGCCCAAGCAGACAGGGTTTGGATGACACTGAAGCTTTCTTT
CDR3aa: CASSPSRQGLDDTEAFF
j_gene: TRBJ1-1
d_gene: TRBD1
abundance: -
v_gene: TRBV7-9

CDR3nt: TGTGCCAGCAGTTACAACAGGGACCCACGGCAGCCCCAGCATTTT
CDR3aa: CASSYNRDPRQPQHF
j_gene: TRBJ1-5
d_gene: -
abundance: -
v_gene: TRBV27

CDR3nt: TGCGCCAGCAGCTTGGGACATCTGGAGGACTCACCCCTCCACTTT
CDR3aa: CASSLGHLEDSPLHF
j_gene: TRBJ1-6
d_gene: -
abundance: -
v_gene: TRBV5-1

CDR3nt: TGCGCCAGCAGCCCGTCCCTAGAGACCCAGTACTTC
CDR3aa: CASSPSLETQYF
j_gene: TRBJ2-5
d_gene: -
abundance: -
v_gene: TRBV5-1

CDR3nt: TGTGCCAGCAGCTTGCAGGATAGCTCCTACAATGAGCAGTTCTTC
CDR3aa: CASSLQDSSYNEQFF
j_gene: TRBJ2-1
d_gene: -
abundance: -
v_gene: TRBV5-4

CDR3nt: TGTGCCATCAGTGAAGGGACTAGCGGGTTGGTCAATGAGCAGTTCTTC
CDR3aa: CAISEGTSGLVNEQFF
j_gene: TRBJ2-1
d_gene: TRBD2
abundance: -
v_gene: TRBV10-3

CDR3nt: TGTGCCAGCAGCCGGGACACGAACACTGAAGCTTTCTTT
CDR3aa: CASSRDTNTEAFF
j_gene: TRBJ1-1
d_gene: -
abundance: -
v_gene: TRBV7-8

CDR3nt: TGCAGCGTTGGATTTAAAAGCGGGAGTGGCAATGAGCAGTTCTTC
CDR3aa: CSVGFKSGSGNEQFF
j_gene: TRBJ2-1
d_gene: TRBD2
abundance: -
v_gene: TRBV29-1

CDR3nt: TGTGCCAGCAGTGTACAGGGGGCGGCTTTCTTT
CDR3aa: CASSVQGAAFF
j_gene: TRBJ1-1
d_gene: TRBD1
abundance: -
v_gene: TRBV25-1

CDR3nt: TGTGCCAGCAGCGTAGAGGATGGCAGGGGCCCCGAGCAGTACTTC
CDR3aa: CASSVEDGRGPEQYF
j_gene: TRBJ2-7
d_gene: -
abundance: -
v_gene: TRBV9

CDR3nt: TGTGCCAGTAGTACCCGGGACAGGGGGGTAAATTCACCCCTCCACTTT
CDR3aa: CASSTRDRGVNSPLHF
j_gene: TRBJ1-6
d_gene: TRBD1
abundance: once
v_gene: TRBV19

CDR3nt: TGTGCCAGCAGTGCCCCGTTGACAGGGGCAAAACTGTTTTTT
CDR3aa: CASSAPLTGAKLFF
j_gene: TRBJ1-4
d_gene: TRBD1
abundance: once
v_gene: TRBV2